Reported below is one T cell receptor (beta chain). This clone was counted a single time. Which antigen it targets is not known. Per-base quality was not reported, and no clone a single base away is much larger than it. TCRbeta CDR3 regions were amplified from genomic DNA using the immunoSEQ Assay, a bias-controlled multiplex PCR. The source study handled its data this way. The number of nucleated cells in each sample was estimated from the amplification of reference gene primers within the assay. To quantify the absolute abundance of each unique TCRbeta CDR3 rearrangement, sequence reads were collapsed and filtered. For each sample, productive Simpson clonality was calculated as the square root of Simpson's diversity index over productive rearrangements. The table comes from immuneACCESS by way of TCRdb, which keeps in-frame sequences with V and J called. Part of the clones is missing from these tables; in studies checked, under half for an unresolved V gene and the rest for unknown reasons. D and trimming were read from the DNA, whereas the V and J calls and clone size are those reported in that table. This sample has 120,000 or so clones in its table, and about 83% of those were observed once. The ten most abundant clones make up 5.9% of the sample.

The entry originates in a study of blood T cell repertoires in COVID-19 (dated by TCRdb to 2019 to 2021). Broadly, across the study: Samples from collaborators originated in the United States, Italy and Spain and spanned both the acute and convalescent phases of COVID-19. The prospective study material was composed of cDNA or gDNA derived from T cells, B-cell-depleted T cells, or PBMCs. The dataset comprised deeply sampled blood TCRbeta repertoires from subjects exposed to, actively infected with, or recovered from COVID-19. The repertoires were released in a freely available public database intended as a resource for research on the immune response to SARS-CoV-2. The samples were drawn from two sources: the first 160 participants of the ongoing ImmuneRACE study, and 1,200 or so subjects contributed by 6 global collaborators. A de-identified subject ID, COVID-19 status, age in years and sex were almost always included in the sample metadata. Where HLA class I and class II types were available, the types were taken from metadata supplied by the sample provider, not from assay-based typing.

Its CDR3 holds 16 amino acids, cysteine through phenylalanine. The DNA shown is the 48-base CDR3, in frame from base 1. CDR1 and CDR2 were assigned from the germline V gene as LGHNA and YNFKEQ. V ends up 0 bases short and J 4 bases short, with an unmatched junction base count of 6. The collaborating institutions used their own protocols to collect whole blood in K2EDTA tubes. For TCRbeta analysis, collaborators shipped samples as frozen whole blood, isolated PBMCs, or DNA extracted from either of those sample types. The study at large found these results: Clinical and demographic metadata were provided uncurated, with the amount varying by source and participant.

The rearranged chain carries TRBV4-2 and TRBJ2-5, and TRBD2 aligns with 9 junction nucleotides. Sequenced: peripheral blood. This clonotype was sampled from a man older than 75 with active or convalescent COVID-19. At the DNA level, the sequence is TGTGCCAGCAGCCAAGATTGGCGGGGGGGCCTAGAGACCCAGTACTTC. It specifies CASSQDWRGGLETQYF.